Following are 27 T cell receptor beta chains from one sample sequenced in a study of post-analysis software for immune sequencing data. Study-level results: Five TRBV segments were more frequent in patients than controls; TRBV5-6, TRBV5-1 and TRBV20-1 belonged to this group.

Libraries were made from TCR beta cDNA, and they carried unique molecular identifiers. TCRdb re-called the PCR reads with MiXCR, one entry per CDR3 protein. The top ten clones hold about 4.5% of a sample with hundreds of thousands of distinct CDR3 sequences, roughly 50% of them seen once. Their specific antigens are unknown. The material sequenced was blood. These receptors came from a girl aged 5-17 years with multiple sclerosis.

The chain employs TRBV29-1 and TRBJ1-2, with TRBD1 identical over 7 bases. The CDR3 covers 14 residues. In germline, CDR1 is SQVTM, CDR2 ANQGSEA. V shed 4 bases and J 0 bases; nucleotides not matched to a gene: 5. CDR3 bases: TGCAGCGTTGGTAGGACAGGAGCTAACTATGGCTACACCTTC. It yields the protein CSVGRTGANYGYTF.

The chain links TRBV4-2 to TRBJ2-5; 14 bases map to TRBD2. The CDR3 is 21 amino acids. Looked up from germline, CDR1 is LGHNA and CDR2 is YNFKEQ. V shed 3 bases, J shed 2 bases, and the junction held 17 bases outside the gene matches. This chain's CDR3 is CASSQAPFVGTSGRIQETQYF. CDR3 coding DNA: TGTGCCAGCAGCCAGGCCCCCTTTGTAGGGACTAGCGGGAGAATACAAGAGACCCAGTACTTC.

This clonotype was detected a few times. J is TRBJ2-7 and V is TRBV6-5; D remains unclear. The CDR3 length is 13 residues. V was trimmed by 3 bases and J by 2 bases, leaving 8 bases between them. The germline gives CDR1 MNHEY, CDR2 SVGAGI. CDR3 sequence (DNA): TGTGCCAGCAGTTATAACAAAGCCTACGAGCAGTACTTC. Amino acid sequence: CASSYNKAYEQYF.

The chain couples TRBV12-5 to TRBJ2-1; D gene uncertain. The CDR3 length is 17 residues. Germline assignment: CDR1 LGHNT and CDR2 FRNRAP. V gave up 3 bases and J gave up 1 base, with 16 bases separating them. CDR3 sequence (DNA): TGTGCTAGTGGTTTTGCCGTAACTCGACCATCCTACAATGAGCAGTTCTTC. This codes for CASGFAVTRPSYNEQFF.

This clonotype was counted a few times. V and J are TRBV3-1 and TRBJ2-7; tentative D call: TRBD1 (6 bases). This CDR3 spans 15 amino acids. V was cut by 4 bases and J by 2 bases, with 15 bases left in between. The germline gives CDR1 LGHDT, CDR2 YNNKEL (reference sequence). CDR3 sequence reads: CASSPLPQGTYEQYF. CDR3 bases: TGTGCCAGCAGCCCCCTGCCACAGGGCACCTACGAGCAGTACTTC.

The sample holds one count of this clonotype. This chain connects TRBV14 to TRBJ2-7, with D uncertain. The CDR3 runs to 12 residues. CDR1 SGHDN and CDR2 FVKESK come from the germline V gene. V lost 6 bases and J lost 2, with 8 bases in between. The CDR3 DNA is TGTGCCAGCAGAATGGGGACCTACGAGCAGTACTTC. Translation: CASRMGTYEQYF.

This clonotype appeared a single time. J is TRBJ2-3 and V is TRBV5-1, with 7 nucleotides matching TRBD2. The CDR3 is 16 amino acids. Per the germline V gene, CDR1 is SGHRS and CDR2 is YFSETQ. V lost 0 bases and J lost 3; bases outside the gene matches: 7. Written as DNA, the CDR3 is TGCGCCAGCAGCTTGGGGGCCCTGGGGGGGACAGATACGCAGTATTTT. Amino acids: CASSLGALGGTDTQYF. Together with reference TRBV5-1 and TRBJ2-3, the CDR3 gives the full variable domain: KAGVTQTPRYLIKTRGQQVTLSCSPISGHRSVSWYQQTPGQGLQFLFEYFSETQRNKGNFPGRFSGRQFSNSRSEMNVSTLELGDSALYLCASSLGALGGTDTQYFGPGTRLTVL.

This chain connects TRBV7-6 to TRBJ2-7; 7 bases align to TRBD1. This CDR3 contains 14 residues. Losses at the gene ends were 3 bases for V and 3 bases for J; bases not matched to a gene: 5. Germline V CDR1 and CDR2: SGHVS, FNYEAQ. CDR3 nucleotide sequence: TGTGCCAGCAGCTTTGGGACAGAAGTCTACGAGCAGTACTTC. This sequence encodes CASSFGTEVYEQYF.

The chain combines TRBV6-5 with TRBJ2-3; D might be TRBD2 (5 bases). There are 13 residues in the CDR3. CDR1 MNHEY and CDR2 SVGAGI come from the germline V gene. V lost 11 bases, J lost 2 bases, and 14 bases lay in between. CDR3 in DNA: TGTGCCCGCCCGGGGTTATTCACAGATACGCAGTATTTT. Its translation: CARPGLFTDTQYF.

This sequence joins TRBV29-1 and TRBJ1-2; D possibly corresponds to TRBD1 (5 bases). The CDR3 loop spans 13 amino acids. V lost 1 base and J lost 5, with 11 bases in between. Germline assignment: CDR1 SQVTM and CDR2 ANQGSEA. CDR3 nucleotide sequence: TGCAGCGTTGAAGCGGAGGGGAATTATGGCTACACCTTC. This sequence encodes CSVEAEGNYGYTF.

This clonotype appeared a few times. The chain carries TRBV11-2 and TRBJ1-5; 11 positions match TRBD1. The CDR3 has 16 amino acids. Germline CDR1 reads SGHAT; CDR2 reads FQNNGV. The V and J ends lost 6 bases and 7 bases, in that order; junction bases with no gene match: 11. The CDR3 bases are TGTGCCAGCAGTCCCGGGACAGGGGGATTAGGGCAGCCCCAGCATTTT. Encoded protein: CASSPGTGGLGQPQHF.

The chain employs TRBV5-1 and TRBJ2-1; TRBD1 might be the D (6 bases). Deletions cut 4 bases from V and 6 bases from J, with 23 bases between. This CDR3 is 17 amino acids long. Looked up from germline, CDR1 is SGHRS and CDR2 is YFSETQ. The CDR3 nucleotides read TGCGCCAGCAGCACGCACCCGGGACAAAAAGGGCTCAATGAGCAGTTCTTC. It specifies CASSTHPGQKGLNEQFF.

The chain combines TRBV2 with TRBJ1-2; D possibly corresponds to TRBD1 (6 bases). The CDR3 runs 15 residues. Trimming took 2 bases from V and 5 from J, leaving 15 bases between them. Looked up from germline, CDR1 is SNHLY and CDR2 is FYNNEI. CDR3 sequence: CASSELEGEIYGYTF. The CDR3 DNA is TGTGCCAGCAGTGAATTAGAGGGGGAGATTTATGGCTACACCTTC.

This chain uses TRBV4-1 with TRBJ2-1, with D possibly TRBD1 on 6 matching bases. The CDR3 is 13 amino acids. V was cut by 1 base and J by 7 bases, with 8 bases left in between. Per the germline V gene, CDR1 is MGHRA and CDR2 is YSYEKL. CDR3 in amino acids: CASSQVTGNEQFF. The CDR3 DNA follows: TGCGCCAGCAGCCAAGTTACAGGGAATGAGCAGTTCTTC.

The table lists this clonotype with a few counts. The rearrangement uses TRBV5-1 and TRBJ1-2; D is unclear. CDR1 and CDR2 (germline): SGHRS, YFSETQ. With 0 bases removed from V and 4 bases from J, the gap between germline ends came to 7 bases. This CDR3 spans 13 amino acids. The CDR3 region has the DNA TGCGCCAGCAGCTTGGTCAGCTCCTATGGCTACACCTTC. Encoded protein: CASSLVSSYGYTF.

The J gene is TRBJ2-1, the V gene TRBV29-1; TRBD1 is a possible D gene (5 bases). Germline V lookup: CDR1 SQVTM, CDR2 ANQGSEA. This CDR3 is built from 15 residues. The germline V and J ends were trimmed by 6 bases and 8 bases, with 23 bases remaining between them. The CDR3 region is CSVTKGTPRGDEQFF. CDR3 coding DNA: TGCAGCGTGACCAAGGGAACGCCAAGGGGCGATGAGCAGTTCTTC.

V and J are TRBV6-1 and TRBJ2-1, with D possibly matching TRBD1 (5 bases). The CDR3 runs to 15 residues. CDR1 is MNHNS, CDR2 SASEGT, per germline. Trimming cost V 7 bases and J 0 bases, with 13 bases left between them. The CDR3 region has the DNA TGTGCCAGCATGACAGACTGGAGCTCCTACAATGAGCAGTTCTTC. Amino acids: CASMTDWSSYNEQFF.

CDR3 sequence (DNA): TGCAGTGCTAGAGGACCTGCGCGGACCGCAGAGACCCAGTACTTC. It codes for CSARGPARTAETQYF. The rearrangement uses TRBV20-1 and TRBJ2-7; no definite D call. The J call may be mistaken, given a closer DNA end match to TRBJ2-5. The CDR3 has 15 residues. Germline CDR1 and CDR2: DFQATT and SNEGSKA (reference sequence).

The sample holds a few counts of this clonotype. The V gene is TRBV6-1, the J gene TRBJ1-2; D not resolved. V was cut by 9 bases and J by 4 bases, with 18 bases left in between. Germline V lookup: CDR1 MNHNS, CDR2 SASEGT. The length of the CDR3 is 14 residues. CDR3 region: CASEWIPPSYGYTF. The CDR3 DNA sequence: TGTGCCAGTGAGTGGATCCCTCCAAGCTATGGCTACACCTTC.

The gene calls are TRBV28 and TRBJ1-6, with no clear D. Germline V gene data show CDR1 as MDHEN and CDR2 as SYDVKM. Trimming took off 7 bases at V and 13 bases at J, with 14 bases between the two ends. The CDR3 covers 12 residues. The CDR3 sequence is CASISVGIPLHF. The CDR3 bases are TGTGCCAGCATTTCGGTGGGAATCCCCCTCCACTTT.

This clonotype is a singleton in its sample. V usage is TRBV7-2 and J usage is TRBJ2-7; TRBD1 aligns across 7 bases. Germline lookup yields CDR1 SGHTA and CDR2 FQGNSA. The CDR3 spans 13 residues. The V gene end was trimmed by 5 bases and the J gene end by 6 bases; junction bases not matched to a gene: 7. The CDR3 bases are TGTGCCAGCAGCCTCGGGACAGCCCTCGAGCAGTACTTC. The encoded protein is CASSLGTALEQYF.

The chain combines TRBV15 with TRBJ2-5, with D possibly TRBD1 on 6 matching bases. There are 13 residues in the CDR3. Germline V gene data show CDR1 as LNHNV and CDR2 as YYDKDF (reference sequence). Trimming took 4 bases from V and 5 from J, leaving 11 bases between them. The CDR3, as DNA: TGTGCCACCAGCAATGGACAGTCGGAGACCCAGTACTTC. Amino acid sequence: CATSNGQSETQYF.

This clonotype was seen just once. This chain joins TRBV5-1 and TRBJ1-2; 7 positions agree with TRBD1. Germline CDR1 and CDR2: SGHRS and YFSETQ. The ends lost 4 bases at V and 4 bases at J; junction bases unmatched: 13. CDR3 length: 16 amino acids. For the CDR3, the DNA is TGCGCCAGCAGCGGAGAAACAGGGGTTAAGGGCTATGGCTACACCTTC. Protein product: CASSGETGVKGYGYTF.

The chain joins TRBV20-1 to TRBJ1-2; no firm D call. This CDR3 region has 12 residues. Germline lookup yields CDR1 DFQATT and CDR2 SNEGSKA (reference sequence). Trimming removed 3 bases at V and 4 bases at J, with 9 bases between. The CDR3 reads CSARSRGYGYTF. The CDR3 DNA reads as TGCAGTGCTAGGTCTCGGGGCTATGGCTACACCTTC.

This clonotype appeared a single time. The CDR3 protein is CASRNPQDTQYF. Here the CDR3 DNA reads TGTGCCAGCAGAAACCCACAAGATACGCAGTATTTT. The rearrangement links TRBV2 to TRBJ2-3, with unresolved D. CDR1 is SNHLY, CDR2 FYNNEI, per germline. The CDR3 length is 12 residues. Trimming stripped 6 bases from V and 5 bases from J, with 9 bases between.

CDR3 in amino acids: CSAKGQANYGYTF. The CDR3 DNA reads as TGCAGTGCAAAAGGACAGGCCAACTATGGCTACACCTTC. The chain joins TRBV20-1 to TRBJ1-2; TRBD1 matches at 7 bases. There are 13 residues in the CDR3. Germline V gives CDR1 DFQATT, CDR2 SNEGSKA (reference sequence). Trimming at V came to 6 bases and at J to 2 bases, leaving 6 bases not matched to a gene.

The rearrangement links TRBV7-9 to TRBJ1-1; 7 nucleotides line up with TRBD1. V shed 5 bases and J 5 bases; nucleotides not matched to a gene: 8. Germline values: CDR1 SEHNR, CDR2 FQNEAQ (reference sequence). The CDR3 spans 14 residues. CDR3 residues: CASSVTGWETEAFF. The CDR3 DNA sequence: TGTGCCAGCAGCGTGACAGGGTGGGAGACTGAAGCTTTCTTT.